Listed below are T cell receptor beta chains from one sample, sequenced in a study of shared clonotypes between healthy human individuals. Profiling relied on immunoSEQ multiplex PCR, and the TCRdb table lists in-frame clones only, not all of them. The table records around 370,000 clones, 90% to 98% of them present only once. Sequencing was performed on memory CD8+ T cells sorted from blood. The receptors were gathered from a young man in good health. The CDR3 runs from the conserved cysteine through the conserved F or W. A D gene is named only where the DNA matches it firmly.

TRBJ2-7 16 TRBV4-2 . CASSQDNAGSPYEQYF TGTGCCAGCAGCCAAGATAACGCAGGGTCCCCCTACGAGCAGTACTTC
TRBJ2-1 15 TRBV7-2 . CASSSLGFSYNEQFF TGTGCCAGCAGCTCCCTTGGGTTCTCCTACAATGAGCAGTTCTTC
TRBJ1-1 13 TRBV7-8 . CASSLGGEMLAFF TGTGCCAGCAGCTTAGGAGGGGAAATGTTGGCTTTCTTT
TRBJ1-2 15 TRBV28 . CASSLPLRQVSGYTF TGTGCCAGCAGTTTACCCTTGAGACAGGTTTCGGGCTACACCTTC
TRBJ2-7 14 TRBV5-6 . CASSWGNSRYEQYF TGTGCCAGCAGCTGGGGGAACTCTCGCTACGAGCAGTACTTC
TRBJ2-5 17 TRBV4-1 TRBD2 CASSQVYLAGAGETQYF TGCGCCAGCAGCCAAGTTTATCTAGCGGGAGCAGGAGAGACCCAGTACTTC
TRBJ2-1 13 TRBV5-1 . CASRASSYNEQFF TGCGCCAGCAGGGCCAGCTCCTACAATGAGCAGTTCTTC
TRBJ1-3 18 TRBV13 . CASSLAQNLQTDSNTIYF TGTGCCAGCAGCTTAGCCCAGAACTTACAGACCGACTCAAACACCATATATTTT
TRBJ2-1 14 TRBV5-4 . CASSFPSSYNEQFF TGTGCCAGCAGCTTTCCGAGCTCCTACAATGAGCAGTTCTTC
TRBJ1-4 16 TRBV28 . CASSPGPLATNEKLFF TGTGCCAGCAGTCCAGGGCCCCTTGCAACTAATGAAAAACTGTTTTTT
TRBJ2-7 16 TRBV28 TRBD1 CASSPPQGLSSYEQYF TGTGCCAGCAGTCCCCCACAGGGGCTATCCTCCTACGAGCAGTACTTC
TRBJ2-7 14 TRBV30 . CAWRGTGGLYEQYF TGTGCCTGGCGCGGGACCGGGGGTCTTTACGAGCAGTACTTC
TRBJ2-2 15 TRBV4-1 . CASSQVWILTGELFF TGCGCCAGCAGCCAAGTATGGATCCTCACCGGGGAGCTGTTTTTT
TRBJ2-7 16 TRBV5-1 TRBD2 CASSLTSGTDIYEQYF TGCGCCAGCAGCTTGACCAGCGGGACTGATATCTACGAGCAGTACTTC
TRBJ2-5 14 TRBV6-1 TRBD2 CASSQLAGQETQYF TGTGCCAGCAGCCAACTAGCGGGCCAAGAGACCCAGTACTTC
TRBJ2-3 16 TRBV9 . CASSPHPTRRTDTQYF TGTGCCAGCAGCCCCCATCCGACCAGGCGCACAGATACGCAGTATTTT
TRBJ1-5 15 TRBV28 . CASNRGGLGNQPQHF TGTGCCAGCAATCGCGGGGGGTTAGGCAATCAGCCCCAGCATTTT